Each of the 20 T cell receptor beta chains below was sequenced from the same sample in a study of T cells after yellow fever vaccination. TCRdb fed the 5' RACE reads into MiXCR, producing one record per CDR3 protein. The table has hundreds of thousands of distinct CDR3 sequences, 11% seen once. Here the sequenced sample was PBMCs, taken on the day of the first yellow fever vaccination. All receptors derive from a man younger than 30 who received the YFV17D yellow fever vaccine.

V and J are TRBV7-2 and TRBJ2-7; maybe TRBD2 (6 bases). The germline V gene encodes CDR1 SGHTA and CDR2 FQGNSA. There are 14 residues in the CDR3. Trimming stripped 1 base from V and 3 bases from J, with 10 bases between. CDR3 amino acids: CASSLEAGYYEQYF. For the CDR3, the DNA is TGTGCCAGCAGCTTAGAGGCGGGATACTACGAGCAGTACTTC.

This clonotype was recorded a few times. DNA for the CDR3: TGTGCCAGCAGCGCCCGTAGCGGGGGGAGGGATACGCAGTATTTT. Its protein product is CASSARSGGRDTQYF. The genes are TRBV7-2 and TRBJ2-3; 10 bases line up with TRBD2. This CDR3 contains 15 residues. Germline trimming cut 5 bases from V and 6 bases from J; bases unmatched to any gene: 8. The germline gives CDR1 SGHTA, CDR2 FQGNSA.

Only a few counts were recorded for this clonotype. This chain connects TRBV20-1 to TRBJ2-1; 8 bases map to TRBD2. The junction had 13 bases not matched to a gene; V was cut back by 6 bases and J by 9 bases. The germline V gene encodes CDR1 DFQATT and CDR2 SNEGSKA (reference sequence). The CDR3 length is 14 residues. CDR3 in DNA: TGCAGTGCCGTAAACCCGGGGGGGCTTGCTGAGCAGTTCTTC. It yields the protein CSAVNPGGLAEQFF.

This sequence joins TRBV7-9 and TRBJ1-1; D unresolved. The CDR3 covers 13 residues. Germline CDR1 is SEHNR and CDR2 is FQNEAQ (reference sequence). Trimming stripped 3 bases from V and 4 bases from J, with 9 bases between. The CDR3 region is CASSFSARTEAFF. The CDR3 DNA is TGTGCCAGCAGCTTTTCCGCCCGCACTGAAGCTTTCTTT.

The chain combines TRBV28 with TRBJ2-5; possible D gene TRBD1, 6 bases. The CDR3 spans 17 residues. Trimming removed 2 bases at V and 4 bases at J, with 20 bases between. CDR1 and CDR2 from the germline V gene are MDHEN and SYDVKM. The CDR3 reads CASSLEGPGHWGETQYF. The DNA of the CDR3 is TGTGCCAGCAGTTTAGAGGGTCCGGGACACTGGGGAGAGACCCAGTACTTC.

The chain couples TRBV7-8 to TRBJ2-7; D tentatively fits TRBD1 or TRBD2 (5 bases each). Germline V gene lookup returns CDR1 SGHVS and CDR2 FQNEAQ. V dropped 3 bases and J dropped 1 base, with 22 bases sitting between them. The CDR3 has 18 amino acids. The CDR3 coding sequence is TGTGCCAGCAGCTTCGCACCTTTTCCGGGGCCGACGTCCTACGAGCAGTACGTC. It is translated as CASSFAPFPGPTSYEQYV.

This clonotype was detected ten times or more. The chain's CDR3 is CASSLLGEPGEQYV. The CDR3 nucleotides read TGCGCCAGCAGCTTGCTAGGGGAGCCTGGCGAGCAGTACGTC. This sequence joins TRBV5-1 and TRBJ2-7; D is perhaps TRBD1 or TRBD2 (5 bases each). CDR1 and CDR2 from the germline V gene are SGHRS and YFSETQ. The germline V and J ends were trimmed by 1 base and 6 bases, with 14 bases remaining between them. The CDR3 loop spans 14 amino acids.

The chain links TRBV24-1 to TRBJ1-1; TRBD1 matches at 8 bases. V shed 3 bases and J 4 bases; nucleotides not matched to a gene: 6. Per the germline V gene, CDR1 is KGHDR and CDR2 is SFDVKD. This CDR3 spans 15 amino acids. Here the CDR3 DNA reads TGTGCCACCAGTGATGCCCAAACAGGGGGCACTGAAGCTTTCTTT. Protein product: CATSDAQTGGTEAFF.

The gene calls are TRBV6-4 and TRBJ2-3; 10 bases line up with TRBD2. The germline gives CDR1 MRHNA, CDR2 SNTAGT. The CDR3 is 15 amino acids. Unmatched junction bases numbered 3, after V lost 2 bases and J lost 4 bases. The CDR3 DNA follows: TGTGCCAGCAGTGACAGCGGGGGGGCAGCAGATACGCAGTATTTT. This sequence encodes CASSDSGGAADTQYF.

This clonotype has at least ten counts. The chain combines TRBV20-1 with TRBJ2-3, with 8 bases aligning to TRBD2. The CDR3 sequence is 15 residues long. From germline, CDR1 is DFQATT and CDR2 SNEGSKA (reference sequence). J gave up 4 bases and V 6 bases, and 12 bases lay outside the gene matches. CDR3 DNA sequence: TGCAGTGCAAGGAACAGCGGGGGAGGAGCAGATACGCAGTATTTT. Protein sequence: CSARNSGGGADTQYF.

This clonotype has more than one count but fewer than ten. CDR3 coding DNA: TGTGCCACCAGTGATATGATTAGCAACACCGGGGAGCTGTTTTTT. Translation gives CATSDMISNTGELFF. V usage is TRBV24-1 and J usage is TRBJ2-2; D is unresolved. This CDR3 is built from 15 residues. Germline-derived CDR1 and CDR2 are KGHDR and SFDVKD. The V end lost 3 bases, the J end lost 2 bases, and 9 bases lay between the germline ends.

The gene calls are TRBV11-3 and TRBJ1-1; tentative D call: TRBD1 (6 bases). Germline V gene sequence: CDR1 SGHNT, CDR2 YENEEA. V was cut by 5 bases and J by 4 bases, with 11 bases left in between. This CDR3 is 13 amino acids long. The DNA of the CDR3 is TGTGCCAGCAGCCCGGGAGGGGGCACTGAAGCTTTCTTT. Amino acid sequence: CASSPGGGTEAFF.

The V call is TRBV10-2, the J call TRBJ2-7; D might be TRBD1 (6 bases). V was clipped by 5 bases and J by 0 bases, with 14 bases between them. In germline, CDR1 is WSHSY, CDR2 SAAADI. The CDR3 loop spans 15 amino acids. The CDR3 loop reads CASSRGGPGSYEQYV. The CDR3 nucleotides are TGCGCCAGCAGTCGTGGGGGCCCCGGCTCCTACGAGCAGTACGTC.

This clonotype was seen only a few times. V usage is TRBV5-5 and J usage is TRBJ2-7, with 7 bases fitting TRBD1. V shed 4 bases and J 3 bases; nucleotides not matched to a gene: 4. In germline, CDR1 is SGHKS, CDR2 YYEKEE (reference sequence). The CDR3 has 13 amino acids. CDR3 nucleotides: TGTGCCAGCAGCAAGGGGACAGTCTACGAGCAGTACGTC. As protein: CASSKGTVYEQYV.

This chain uses TRBV3-1 with TRBJ2-7; 15 nucleotides align to TRBD2. CDR3 length equals 16 residues. V trimming: 4 bases; J trimming: 3 bases; junction bases outside the gene matches: 4. Germline V gene data show CDR1 as LGHDT and CDR2 as YNNKEL (reference sequence). The CDR3 coding sequence is TGTGCCAGCAGCCCTCCGGGACTAGCGGGGGGCTACGAGCAGTACTTC. Translating gives CASSPPGLAGGYEQYF.

V is TRBV5-5 and J is TRBJ1-2; D possibly corresponds to TRBD1 (6 bases). The CDR3 totals 13 residues. The germline V gene encodes CDR1 SGHKS and CDR2 YYEKEE (reference sequence). V gave up 4 bases and J gave up 8 bases, with 15 bases separating them. DNA of the CDR3: TGTGCCAGCAGCCCCCGTAGGGGGTGGGGCTACACCTTC. This translates into CASSPRRGWGYTF.

The chain carries TRBV3-1 and TRBJ1-5; D is ambiguous. Germline values: CDR1 LGHDT, CDR2 YNNKEL (reference sequence). This CDR3 comprises 16 residues. V lost 1 base and J lost 2, with 12 bases in between. The CDR3 sequence: CASSQGKGSGNQPQHF. The CDR3 coding sequence is TGTGCCAGCAGCCAAGGGAAGGGATCAGGCAATCAGCCCCAGCATTTT.

The rearrangement joins TRBV11-2 to TRBJ2-1; the match to TRBD2 covers 9 bases. Germline CDR1 reads SGHAT; CDR2 reads FQNNGV. The trim removed 5 bases at V and 7 bases at J, leaving 12 bases unmatched. This CDR3 contains 16 residues. CDR3 sequence reads: CASSRIAGAPGNEQFF. For the CDR3, the DNA is TGTGCCAGCAGCCGGATAGCGGGGGCCCCGGGGAATGAGCAGTTCTTC.

The V call is TRBV5-4, the J call TRBJ2-3, with 10 bases lining up with TRBD2. This CDR3 has 17 amino acids. Germline lookup yields CDR1 SGHNT and CDR2 YYREEE (reference sequence). With 0 bases clipped from V and 5 bases from J, the junction kept 9 bases outside the gene matches. The CDR3 protein is CASSLARLSGGQDTQYF. In nucleotides, the CDR3 is TGTGCCAGCAGCTTGGCTCGTCTTAGCGGGGGGCAAGATACGCAGTATTTT.

This clonotype appeared many times. This chain uses TRBV7-6 with TRBJ2-1, with D perhaps matching TRBD1 or TRBD2 (5 bases each). The CDR3 has 14 amino acids. Deletions cut 0 bases from V and 4 bases from J, with 7 bases between. Germline values: CDR1 SGHVS, CDR2 FNYEAQ. The chain's CDR3 is CASSLAGEYNEQFF. CDR3 nucleotides: TGTGCCAGCAGCTTAGCGGGGGAATACAATGAGCAGTTCTTC.